Presented here are 8 T cell receptor beta chains from one specimen sequenced in a study of cytomegalovirus exposure and HLA in healthy donors. The PCR ran on 60 Vbeta and 13 Jbeta primers. TCRdb keeps only in-frame clones here, not all; method: immunoSEQ multiplex PCR. The sample carries about 190,000 clones, around 83% recorded once. Specimen: PBMCs. These receptors were obtained from a woman aged 40 to 50 in good health and CMV-seronegative.

The genes are TRBV10-2 and TRBJ2-7; D call uncertain. Germline-derived CDR1 and CDR2 are WSHSY and SAAADI. This CDR3 comprises 11 residues. Trimming cost V 4 bases and J 5 bases, with 6 bases left between them. The CDR3 sequence: CASSVADEQYV. The CDR3 nucleotides are TGCGCCAGCAGTGTAGCAGACGAGCAGTACGTC.

The chain joins TRBV7-2 to TRBJ1-2, with 9 bases that match TRBD1. V shed 6 bases, J shed 2 bases, and the junction held 10 bases outside the gene matches. Looked up from germline, CDR1 is SGHTA and CDR2 is FQGNSA. The CDR3 length is 16 residues. CDR3 in amino acids: CASRYQTGGKNYGYTF. In nucleotides, the CDR3 is TGTGCCAGCAGATATCAGACAGGGGGTAAGAACTATGGCTACACCTTC.

The chain uses TRBV4-3 and TRBJ1-5; 9 positions agree with TRBD1. In germline, CDR1 is LGHNA, CDR2 YSLEER. Unmatched junction bases numbered 6, after V lost 4 bases and J lost 5 bases. The CDR3 is 15 residues long. In nucleotides, the CDR3 is TGCGCCAGCAGCCCGGACAGGGGAACGGATCAGCCCCAGCATTTT. Residues: CASSPDRGTDQPQHF.

The J gene is TRBJ1-2, the V gene TRBV5-1; D perhaps matches TRBD1 (6 bases). The CDR3 has 14 residues. Per the germline V gene, CDR1 is SGHRS and CDR2 is YFSETQ. The V end was cut by 5 bases, the J end by 5 bases, with 16 bases between. CDR3 in DNA: TGCGCCAGCAGTTTTGACGGACAGATTTATGGCTACACCTTC. It codes for CASSFDGQIYGYTF. The full variable domain, completed using reference TRBV5-1 and TRBJ1-2, is KAGVTQTPRYLIKTRGQQVTLSCSPISGHRSVSWYQQTPGQGLQFLFEYFSETQRNKGNFPGRFSGRQFSNSRSEMNVSTLELGDSALYLCASSFDGQIYGYTFGSGTRLTVV.

This chain connects TRBV5-6 to TRBJ2-7; D ambiguous. The CDR3 is made up of 12 amino acids. CDR1 and CDR2 from the germline V gene are SGHDT and YYEEEE. Trimming pared 0 bases from V and 4 bases from J, leaving 5 bases between. The CDR3 DNA reads TGTGCCAGCAGCTTGGGACTTTACGAGCAGTACGTC. Residues: CASSLGLYEQYV.

The V and J genes are TRBV4-3 and TRBJ2-1, with 12 bases aligning to TRBD2. The germline V gene encodes CDR1 LGHNA and CDR2 YSLEER. CDR3 length: 20 amino acids. With 4 bases clipped from V and 4 bases from J, the junction kept 17 bases outside the gene matches. The CDR3 DNA reads as TGCGCCAGCAGCCCAGTGAGTGGACTAGCGGGAATTGGCCGATACAATGAGCAGTTCTTC. It yields the protein CASSPVSGLAGIGRYNEQFF.

This chain uses TRBV9 with TRBJ2-3; TRBD2 matches at 12 bases. V lost 0 bases and J lost 2; bases outside the gene matches: 4. The germline CDR1 and CDR2 sequences are SGDLS and YYNGEE. CDR3 length: 17 residues. CDR3 DNA: TGTGCCAGCAGCGTAGGTGGACTAGCGGGATACACAGATACGCAGTATTTT. As protein: CASSVGGLAGYTDTQYF.

V usage is TRBV5-1 and J usage is TRBJ2-3, with TRBD2 matching 8 bases. The V gene end was trimmed by 1 base and the J gene end by 2 bases; junction bases not matched to a gene: 12. The CDR3 totals 18 residues. Germline V gene sequence: CDR1 SGHRS, CDR2 YFSETQ. CDR3 in amino acids: CASSLRGAVAGPTDTQYF. The CDR3 DNA is TGCGCCAGCAGCTTGAGGGGTGCGGTAGCGGGGCCCACAGATACGCAGTATTTT.